Following are 29 T cell receptor beta chains from one sample sequenced in a study of T cells in Graves' hyperthyroidism and ophthalmopathy (dated by TCRdb to the late 2010s). Library prep was done by multiplex PCR. This sample was sequenced with an Illumina HiSeq 2000. The TCR beta CDR3 regions were amplified from RNA transcripts. A first-round RT-PCR of the TCR CDR3 used the HTBI primer set with the Qiagen OneStep RT-PCR kit. TCRdb redid the processing of the public reads, applying fastp at Q25 and MiXCR, and retained in-frame beta chains. CDR3 protein sequences are deduplicated, and each keeps its most common genes and DNA. Present in this sample are a few hundred thousand distinct CDR3 sequences, 15% to 19% of which were seen just once. Less than 9.5% of the sample lies in the top ten. The sequenced sample consisted of blood. These receptors were taken from a woman between 25 and 40 years old with Graves' hyperthyroidism.

This clonotype was picked up a small number of times. The chain recombines TRBV7-7 with TRBJ2-3, with D perhaps TRBD2 (6 bases). CDR1 is SSHAT, CDR2 FNYEAQ, per germline (reference sequence). The CDR3 sequence is 14 residues long. V lost 0 bases, J lost 7 bases, and 11 bases lay in between. DNA of the CDR3: TGTGCCAGCAGCTTAGCCCCCGGGAGCCATACGCAGTATTTT. This translates into CASSLAPGSHTQYF.

The chain joins TRBV19 to TRBJ1-2; 7 bases align to TRBD1. CDR3 length: 12 residues. Trimming at V came to 7 bases and at J to 3 bases, leaving 2 bases not matched to a gene. The V gene's germline CDR1 is LNHDA and CDR2 SQIVND (reference sequence). CDR3 in DNA: TGTGCCAGTAATACAGGGGACTATGGCTACACCTTC. Encoded protein: CASNTGDYGYTF. Full variable domain (remainder filled in from reference TRBV19 and TRBJ1-2): DGGITQSPKYLFRKEGQNVTLSCEQNLNHDAMYWYRQDPGQGLRLIYYSQIVNDFQKGDIAEGYSVSREKKESFPLTVTSAQKNPTAFYLCASNTGDYGYTFGSGTRLTVV.

This clonotype was detected a few times. With a much larger clone just one base away, this may be a read error. The rearrangement joins TRBV11-2 to TRBJ2-1; 10 bases are shared with TRBD2. The CDR3 runs to 16 residues. Germline CDR1 and CDR2: SGHAT and FQNNGV. CDR3 protein: CTSSQDLASGGPEQFF. The CDR3 DNA reads as TGTACCAGCAGCCAAGATCTGGCTAGCGGGGGACCTGAGCAGTTCTTC.

This clonotype was found a few times. The rearrangement links TRBV27 to TRBJ1-6; TRBD1 matches 11 bases. The CDR3 is 15 residues long. CDR1 is MNHEY and CDR2 is SMNVEV in the germline V gene (reference sequence). Losses at the gene ends were 5 bases for V and 7 bases for J; bases not matched to a gene: 4. The chain's CDR3 is CASSPGTGGNSPLHF. In nucleotides, the CDR3 is TGTGCCAGCAGTCCGGGGACAGGGGGAAATTCACCCCTCCACTTT.

On this clonotype: Being one base from a much bigger clone, this may be a read error. This is likely a read error, given that the CDR3 carries no conserved phenylalanine or tryptophan at its end. The chain recombines TRBV28 with TRBJ2-7; TRBD2 matches at 12 bases. The CDR3 is 15 amino acids. Losses at the gene ends were 6 bases for V and 3 bases for J; bases not matched to a gene: 6. Germline V gives CDR1 MDHEN, CDR2 SYDVKM. CDR3 DNA sequence: TGTGCCAGCAGCCTAACTAGCGGGAGGCTCTACGAGCAGTACTCC. Its translation: CASSLTSGRLYEQYS.

This clonotype was found many times. The chain uses TRBV20-1 and TRBJ1-5; D is possibly TRBD1 (6 bases). The CDR3 consists of 20 residues. Germline V lookup: CDR1 DFQATT, CDR2 SNEGSKA (reference sequence). V was shortened by 2 bases and J by 1 base, with 27 bases between the two germline ends. The CDR3 DNA reads as TGCAGTGCTAGACACCGGCTGCGGGACACTCCCTCGGGAAGCAATCAGCCCCAGCATTTT. It codes for CSARHRLRDTPSGSNQPQHF.

V and J are TRBV11-2 and TRBJ2-7, with 9 nucleotides matching TRBD1. V lost 5 bases to trimming and J lost 5 bases; unmatched junction nucleotides: 10. Per germline, CDR1 SGHAT and CDR2 FQNNGV. The CDR3 runs 15 residues. The CDR3 sequence: CASSPSSGTGNEQYF. The CDR3, as DNA: TGTGCCAGCAGCCCATCATCCGGGACAGGGAACGAGCAGTACTTC.

This clonotype was recorded a few times. V and J are TRBV15 and TRBJ2-3; 12 positions agree with TRBD2. CDR3 size: 16 residues. Unmatched junction bases numbered 3, after V lost 2 bases and J lost 3 bases. Germline V gives CDR1 LNHNV, CDR2 YYDKDF (reference sequence). CDR3 bases: TGTGCCACCAGCAGATTAACTAGCGGGAGGACAGATACGCAGTATTTT. It codes for CATSRLTSGRTDTQYF. The full variable domain, with the rest looked up from reference TRBV15 and TRBJ2-3, is DAMVIQNPRYQVTQFGKPVTLSCSQTLNHNVMYWYQQKSSQAPKLLFHYYDKDFNNEADTPDNFQSRRPNTSFCFLDIRSPGLGDTAMYLCATSRLTSGRTDTQYFGPGTRLTVL.

Only a few counts were recorded for this clonotype. V and J are TRBV5-1 and TRBJ2-2; D is unclear. V shed 0 bases and J shed 0 bases, with 9 bases lying between them. Germline values: CDR1 SGHRS, CDR2 YFSETQ. This CDR3 is built from 16 residues. This CDR3 is CASSLAGATNTGELFF. In DNA form, the CDR3 reads TGCGCCAGCAGCTTGGCTGGCGCGACGAACACCGGGGAGCTGTTTTTT.

This clonotype was detected ten times or more. V and J are TRBV6-1 and TRBJ2-7; D uncertain. V lost 1 base, J lost 4 bases, and 8 bases lay in between. The length of the CDR3 is 13 residues. CDR1 is MNHNS, CDR2 SASEGT, per germline. CDR3 in amino acids: CASSEVDGYEQYF. CDR3 sequence (DNA): TGTGCCAGCAGTGAAGTGGACGGATACGAGCAGTACTTC.

This clonotype was seen at least ten times. The chain has TRBV7-9 and TRBJ2-7, with D possibly matching TRBD2 (6 bases). Trimming left V 1 base short and J 0 bases short, with 13 bases between. The CDR3 runs to 16 residues. Germline values: CDR1 SEHNR, CDR2 FQNEAQ (reference sequence). Here the CDR3 DNA reads TGTGCCAGCAGCTTAGGGCCCGCGGGGAGCTCCTACGAGCAGTACTTC. Translation gives CASSLGPAGSSYEQYF.

The gene calls are TRBV6-9 and TRBJ2-3; 12 bases are a match to TRBD2. The ends lost 3 bases at V and 5 bases at J; junction bases unmatched: 6. CDR3 length equals 16 residues. Germline CDR1 is MNHGY and CDR2 is SVAAGI. The CDR3 region is CASSYSPTSGRDTQYF. Here the CDR3 DNA reads TGTGCCAGCAGTTACTCCCCGACTAGCGGGAGAGATACGCAGTATTTT.

The V and J genes are TRBV14 and TRBJ1-4; D is unresolved. Per germline, CDR1 SGHDN and CDR2 FVKESK. V was shortened by 4 bases and J by 8 bases, with 14 bases between the two germline ends. This CDR3 comprises 14 residues. CDR3 in amino acids: CASSPAYGLEKLFF. CDR3 in DNA: TGTGCCAGCAGCCCTGCCTATGGGTTGGAAAAACTGTTTTTT.

This clonotype was detected ten times or more. The V and J genes are TRBV12-3 or TRBV12-4 and TRBJ2-6; TRBD2 matches at 11 bases. The CDR3 totals 18 residues. The trim removed 2 bases at V and 4 bases at J, leaving 7 bases unmatched. CDR3 region: CASSLRLAGGTGANVLTF. The CDR3, as DNA: TGTGCCAGCAGTTTAAGGCTAGCGGGAGGCACCGGGGCCAACGTCCTGACTTTC.

This clonotype was seen at least ten times. The gene calls are TRBV10-3 and TRBJ2-1; TRBD2 is a possible D gene (6 bases). The CDR3 sequence is 17 residues long. V was shortened by 2 bases and J by 5 bases, with 19 bases between the two germline ends. CDR1 is ENHRY, CDR2 SYGVKD, per germline. The CDR3 loop reads CAISEPPGGLLDNEQFF. CDR3 DNA sequence: TGTGCCATCAGTGAGCCCCCCGGAGGACTACTCGACAATGAGCAGTTCTTC.

This clonotype was recorded a few times. The chain carries TRBV19 and TRBJ2-1; TRBD2 matches 7 bases. The trim removed 5 bases at V and 4 bases at J, leaving 14 bases unmatched. Looked up from germline, CDR1 is LNHDA and CDR2 is SQIVND (reference sequence). This CDR3 has 17 residues. CDR3 protein: CASSQSSPTSTYNEQFF. The CDR3 coding sequence is TGTGCCAGTAGTCAATCCTCCCCGACTAGCACGTACAATGAGCAGTTCTTC. Filled out from reference TRBV19 and TRBJ2-1, the complete variable domain reads DGGITQSPKYLFRKEGQNVTLSCEQNLNHDAMYWYRQDPGQGLRLIYYSQIVNDFQKGDIAEGYSVSREKKESFPLTVTSAQKNPTAFYLCASSQSSPTSTYNEQFFGPGTRLTVL.

This clonotype was recorded at least ten times. The CDR3 loop is CASSAWESPLHF. The DNA for the CDR3 is TGTGCCAGTAGTGCGTGGGAGTCACCCCTCCACTTT. The chain carries TRBV19 and TRBJ1-6; D gene unclear. V was shortened by 5 bases and J by 10 bases, with 9 bases between the two germline ends. The CDR3 sequence is 12 residues long. Germline CDR1 and CDR2: LNHDA and SQIVND (reference sequence).

At least ten counts were recorded for this clonotype. This chain connects TRBV7-2 to TRBJ2-7; D is possibly TRBD2 (6 bases). The CDR3 covers 15 residues. The V gene's germline CDR1 is SGHTA and CDR2 FQGNSA. The ends were cut back, 1 base at V and 0 bases at J, with 10 bases in the middle. CDR3 residues: CASSLGGTPSYEQYF. Here the CDR3 DNA reads TGTGCCAGCAGCTTAGGCGGGACCCCCTCCTACGAGCAGTACTTC.

This clonotype occurred once. CDR3 sequence (DNA): TGTGCCAGCAGCGGAATTACGATGGCTAGATTAAGCACAGATACGCAGTATTTT. It translates to CASSGITMARLSTDTQYF. The chain joins TRBV7-8 to TRBJ2-3; D gene ambiguous. CDR3 length: 18 residues. CDR1 and CDR2 from the germline V gene are SGHVS and FQNEAQ. With 5 bases removed from V and 0 bases from J, the gap between germline ends came to 21 bases.

The chain recombines TRBV6-5 with TRBJ2-3; the D is unclear. CDR3 length equals 14 residues. Deletions cut 0 bases from V and 2 bases from J, with 6 bases between. The V gene's germline CDR1 is MNHEY and CDR2 SVGAGI. CDR3 in DNA: TGTGCCAGCAGTTACTCGATGGCCACAGATACGCAGTATTTT. This gives the protein CASSYSMATDTQYF.

The chain couples TRBV5-1 to TRBJ2-6; TRBD2 matches at 8 bases. After removal of 6 bases from V and 5 bases from J, the junction contained 10 bases not matched to a gene. Germline-derived CDR1 and CDR2 are SGHRS and YFSETQ. The CDR3 consists of 16 residues. The CDR3 loop is CASNGGGGRWANVLTF. As DNA, the CDR3 is TGCGCCAGCAACGGGGGGGGAGGCCGTTGGGCCAACGTCCTGACTTTC.

This clonotype was picked up a small number of times. The J gene is TRBJ2-5, the V gene TRBV15; D is perhaps TRBD1 or TRBD2 (5 bases each). The germline V gene encodes CDR1 LNHNV and CDR2 YYDKDF (reference sequence). This CDR3 is 15 amino acids long. Trimming pared 1 base from V and 0 bases from J, leaving 9 bases between. Here the CDR3 reads CATSRVRDHQETQYF. The CDR3, as DNA: TGTGCCACCAGCAGAGTCCGGGACCACCAAGAGACCCAGTACTTC.

This clonotype was detected a few times. A much larger clone differs from this one at a single base, so this may be a read error. This chain links TRBV2 with TRBJ2-7; D not certain. Germline CDR1 is SNHLY and CDR2 is FYNNEI. The CDR3 spans 13 residues. V lost 2 bases and J lost 9, with 14 bases in between. The CDR3 reads CASSESAVHGQYF. The CDR3 region has the DNA TGTGCCAGCAGTGAAAGCGCGGTCCACGGGCAGTACTTC.

This clonotype was found a few times. V is TRBV25-1 and J is TRBJ1-1, with D perhaps matching TRBD1 (5 bases). Germline CDR1 and CDR2: MGHDK and SYGVNS. V lost 5 bases and J 8 bases, leaving 15 bases between the germline ends. This CDR3 region has 13 residues. CDR3 sequence: CASSSIVRQEAFF. CDR3 in DNA: TGTGCCAGCAGTTCGATAGTCCGACAGGAAGCTTTCTTT.

This clonotype has only a few counts. V gene TRBV15 combines with J gene TRBJ2-1, with D uncertain. The V end lost 1 base, the J end lost 2 bases, and 12 bases lay between the germline ends. Germline V CDR1 and CDR2: LNHNV, YYDKDF (reference sequence). The CDR3 has 16 amino acids. CDR3 in amino acids: CATSRALLTAYNEQFF. The CDR3 bases are TGTGCCACCAGCAGAGCCCTCCTCACAGCCTACAATGAGCAGTTCTTC.

This clonotype was seen at least ten times. V gene TRBV13 combines with J gene TRBJ2-3, with 9 bases lining up with TRBD2. The germline V gene has CDR1 PRHDT and CDR2 FYEKMQ (reference sequence). CDR3 length: 18 residues. With 4 bases clipped from V and 1 base from J, the junction kept 12 bases outside the gene matches. CDR3 coding DNA: TGTGCCAGCAGCTCTAGGACAGTTAGCGGGAGAGGCACAGATACGCAGTATTTT. As protein: CASSSRTVSGRGTDTQYF.

This clonotype was observed once. The V and J genes are TRBV4-1 and TRBJ2-7; D perhaps matches TRBD2 (5 bases). The V gene's germline CDR1 is MGHRA and CDR2 YSYEKL. The ends were cut back, 1 base at V and 6 bases at J, with 16 bases in the middle. This CDR3 is 15 amino acids long. In DNA form, the CDR3 reads TGCGCCAGCAGCCAAGTGAGGACTGGCCTCAGCGAGCAGTACTTC. It specifies CASSQVRTGLSEQYF.

This clonotype was observed at least ten times. The chain combines TRBV12-3 or TRBV12-4 with TRBJ2-1; D might be TRBD2 (5 bases). This CDR3 spans 17 amino acids. V was clipped by 0 bases and J by 6 bases, with 18 bases between them. The CDR3 region has the DNA TGTGCCAGCAGTTTAGCGCCGTATGGACTCACGATCAATGAGCAGTTCTTC. It is translated as CASSLAPYGLTINEQFF.

The sample holds many counts of this clonotype. The V gene is TRBV30, the J gene TRBJ1-5, with TRBD1 as a possible D gene (5 bases). Trimming stripped 1 base from V and 5 bases from J, with 9 bases between. Germline CDR1 is GTSNPN and CDR2 is SVGIG (reference sequence). The CDR3 contains 13 residues. CDR3 in DNA: TGTGCCTGGAGTGGGGGACGGGATCAGCCCCAGCATTTT. Its translation is CAWSGGRDQPQHF.